This TCR beta chain was identified during a study of T cell changes during pregnancy in multiple sclerosis (dated by TCRdb to between 2017 and 2020). About the study as a whole: Changes in the T cell repertoire over the course of pregnancy were examined in this study in women with multiple sclerosis.

Libraries were made using the immunoSEQ multiplex PCR assay. TCRdb stores this immuneACCESS table with in-frame sequences only. Part of the clones is absent; in the studies checked, under half of the shortfall reflects unresolved V genes, and no reason is known for the rest. This sample holds tens of thousands of clones; 85% to 90% were observed only once. The ten most abundant clones make up 0.58% of the sample. From the cysteine through the phenylalanine, the CDR3 covers 16 amino acids. The retained sequence is limited to the CDR3, 48 bases, with the frame set at the first base. Via the germline V gene, CDR1 is SGHRS and CDR2 YFSETQ. V and J are trimmed by 0 bases and 0 bases, and the gene matches miss 6 bases of the junction. Concerning this clone itself: The target of this receptor is not known. Base qualities are not at hand, and no much larger clone is one base apart.

The chain joins TRBV5-1 to TRBJ2-7; 7 middle bases align to TRBD1. The source was CD4+ T cells from peripheral blood mononuclear cells, collected in the first trimester of pregnancy. The receptor's source is a female donor with multiple sclerosis, enrolled in a pregnancy study. The CDR3: CASSLGLPGGSYEQYF. Read as DNA, the sequence is TGCGCCAGCAGCTTGGGATTACCAGGGGGCTCCTACGAGCAGTACTTC.